One and the same sample provided the 14 T cell receptor beta chains below, sequenced in a study of regulatory T cells in long-lasting Graves disease. Researchers made TCR beta libraries by using iRepertoire HTBI primers and running Arm-PCR on CDR3 regions. Via MiXCR, TCRdb re-called the multiplex PCR reads, giving one row per CDR3 protein. The sample includes 350,000 to 450,000 distinct CDR3 sequences, less than 30% seen only once; the top ten take around 30%. Time point specified: persistent/refractory GD, antithyroid drugs over 5 years with positive TRAb. RNA extracted from PBMCs served as the sequencing template. Sequenced here: peripheral blood mononuclear cells (PBMCs), sampled when the disease was refractory, from a patient treated with antithyroid drugs. The receptors derive from a woman aged 40 to 50 with Graves disease.

This clonotype was detected many times. The rearrangement links TRBV14 to TRBJ2-7; D is uncertain. V was shortened by 1 base and J by 6 bases, with 7 bases between the two germline ends. The length of the CDR3 is 12 residues. CDR1 is SGHDN, CDR2 FVKESK, per germline. CDR3 nucleotides: TGTGCCAGCAGCCAAGTCCGTAGCGAGCAGTACTTC. This translates into CASSQVRSEQYF.

As concerns this clonotype: One base away lies a much larger clone, so this may be a sequencing read error. The J gene is TRBJ1-1, the V gene TRBV2; 7 bases are a match to TRBD1. CDR3 size: 14 residues. V lost 4 bases and J lost 0; bases outside the gene matches: 2. Germline V lookup: CDR1 SNHLY, CDR2 FYNNEI. In DNA, the CDR3 is TGTGCCAGCAGTGGGGACAGTTTGAACACTGAAGCTTTCTTT. As protein: CASSGDSLNTEAFF.

The sample holds many counts of this clonotype. The genes are TRBV7-8 and TRBJ1-4, with D uncertain. CDR3 length equals 13 residues. The V end lost 1 base, the J end lost 6 bases, and 6 bases lay between the germline ends. CDR1 and CDR2 (germline): SGHVS, FQNEAQ. The CDR3 loop reads CASSLGPDEKLFF. The CDR3 region has the DNA TGTGCCAGCAGCTTAGGGCCGGATGAAAAACTGTTTTTT.

V usage is TRBV30 and J usage is TRBJ1-5; a weak D match, TRBD1 (6 bases). Trimming took off 2 bases at V and 6 bases at J, with 14 bases between the two ends. The CDR3 consists of 14 residues. Germline assignment: CDR1 GTSNPN and CDR2 SVGIG (reference sequence). The CDR3 region has the DNA TGTGCCTGGAGTTCCGGACAGTACACTCAGCCCCAGCATTTT. Translating gives CAWSSGQYTQPQHF.

This clonotype has at least ten counts. This rearrangement joins TRBV2 to TRBJ2-5, with TRBD2 matching over 9 bases. The junction had 8 bases not matched to a gene; V was cut back by 1 base and J by 5 bases. The CDR3 is 16 amino acids. The germline gives CDR1 SNHLY, CDR2 FYNNEI. For the CDR3, the DNA is TGTGCCAGCAGTGAAGGGCTAGCGGGAATAGGCGAGACCCAGTACTTC. Translation gives CASSEGLAGIGETQYF.

There are many counts of this clonotype. The CDR3 DNA reads as TGTGCCAGCAGCCAAGAACGGACTAGTCGAGAGACCCAGTACTTC. It encodes CASSQERTSRETQYF. The chain combines TRBV7-8 with TRBJ2-5, with 7 nucleotides matching TRBD2. The CDR3 is 15 residues long. Germline V lookup: CDR1 SGHVS, CDR2 FQNEAQ. The trim removed 5 bases at V and 4 bases at J, leaving 10 bases unmatched.

The V gene is TRBV27, the J gene TRBJ1-6; TRBD1 matches at 8 bases. V dropped 4 bases and J dropped 2; count of bases not matched to a gene: 4. CDR3 length: 16 residues. Germline assignment: CDR1 MNHEY and CDR2 SMNVEV (reference sequence). The CDR3 region is CASSSTGVAYNSPLHF. The CDR3 DNA is TGTGCCAGCAGTTCGACAGGGGTCGCCTATAATTCACCCCTCCACTTT.

The chain is built from TRBV28 and TRBJ1-3; a possible D gene is TRBD1 (6 bases). From germline, CDR1 is MDHEN and CDR2 SYDVKM. Trimming removed 7 bases at V and 0 bases at J, with 10 bases between. The CDR3 has 14 amino acids. CDR3: CASKSTGSGNTIYF. The DNA for the CDR3 is TGTGCCAGCAAATCGACAGGCTCTGGAAACACCATATATTTT.

This clonotype was observed many times. The chain has TRBV6-1 and TRBJ2-7; D is perhaps TRBD2 (6 bases). Germline V gene data show CDR1 as MNHNS and CDR2 as SASEGT. Trimming took off 6 bases at V and 9 bases at J, with 15 bases between the two ends. This CDR3 contains 12 residues. The CDR3 region has the DNA TGTGCCAGCAGCCCTGCGCGGGGCTGGCAGTACTTC. Its translation is CASSPARGWQYF.

The chain recombines TRBV28 with TRBJ1-5; D uncertain. The germline V gene has CDR1 MDHEN and CDR2 SYDVKM. The CDR3 loop spans 11 amino acids. Trimming stripped 6 bases from V and 12 bases from J, with 12 bases between. The CDR3 nucleotides are TGTGCCAGCAGATCGGGTAACCACCAGCATTTT. Translated, it gives CASRSGNHQHF.

This clonotype was counted at least ten times. The J gene is TRBJ2-7, the V gene TRBV29-1, with TRBD2 matching 7 bases. The CDR3 extends over 13 amino acids. CDR1 is SQVTM and CDR2 is ANQGSEA in the germline V gene. With V trimmed by 2 bases and J by 2 bases, 3 bases remained unmatched. The CDR3: CSVESGNPYEQYF. The CDR3, as DNA: TGCAGCGTTGAAAGCGGGAACCCCTACGAGCAGTACTTC.

This clonotype was seen a few times. The rearrangement joins TRBV18 to TRBJ1-2; no firm D call. CDR1 and CDR2 from the germline V gene are KGHSH and LQKENI. CDR3 length: 14 amino acids. Trimming left V 6 bases short and J 4 bases short, with 15 bases between. In DNA form, the CDR3 reads TGTGCCAGCTCCCGCGAAAGGTCGAGCTATGGCTACACCTTC. Amino acid sequence: CASSRERSSYGYTF.

The table lists this clonotype with many counts. J is TRBJ2-4 and V is TRBV6-1, with TRBD1 matching 7 bases. V lost 7 bases and J lost 8; bases outside the gene matches: 11. The germline V gene encodes CDR1 MNHNS and CDR2 SASEGT. The CDR3 has 14 amino acids. CDR3: CASTTAYRGDIQYF. The DNA for the CDR3 is TGTGCCAGCACTACCGCCTACAGGGGTGACATTCAGTACTTC.

This clonotype was recorded a few times. The gene calls are TRBV29-1 and TRBJ1-5; TRBD1 might be the D (6 bases). The CDR3 is made up of 13 amino acids. Trimming cost V 5 bases and J 2 bases, with 10 bases left between them. Germline V gene lookup returns CDR1 SQVTM and CDR2 ANQGSEA. The CDR3 loop reads CSVKGGGNQPQHF. The DNA of the CDR3 is TGCAGCGTTAAGGGGGGAGGCAATCAGCCCCAGCATTTT.